Listed here are 7 T cell receptor beta chains from one sample, sequenced in a study of control samples from healthy donors and cancer patients. The table came from immunoSEQ multiplex PCR; TCRdb's copy has only in-frame clones and leaves some out. The data show a few thousand clones, with 70% to 90% seen just once and approximately 6.5% held by the top ten. Sequencing used formalin-fixed, paraffin-embedded tissue. The receptors shown here come from a female donor with lung cancer.

A few counts support this clone. This chain links TRBV4-2 with TRBJ2-1; D is possibly TRBD1 or TRBD2 (5 bases each). The germline V gene has CDR1 LGHNA and CDR2 YNFKEQ. V shed 4 bases and J shed 0 bases, with 16 bases lying between them. This CDR3 comprises 17 residues. The CDR3 sequence: CASSPFGTESSYNEQFF. CDR3 bases: TGTGCCAGCAGCCCTTTTGGGACGGAGAGCTCCTACAATGAGCAGTTCTTC.

This clone qualifies as large. The rearrangement uses TRBV27 and TRBJ2-1; 8 nucleotides align to TRBD2. The CDR3 contains 13 residues. In germline, CDR1 is MNHEY, CDR2 SMNVEV (reference sequence). CDR3 sequence (DNA): TGTCTCACAGCGGGAGAATCTTCCAATGAGCAGTTCTTC. Translation gives CLTAGESSNEQFF.

The chain combines TRBV28 with TRBJ2-3, with D possibly being TRBD2 (5 bases). The CDR3 is 15 residues long. Germline V gene data show CDR1 as MDHEN and CDR2 as SYDVKM. V shed 7 bases and J shed 2 bases, with 16 bases lying between them. In DNA form, the CDR3 reads TGTGCCAGCACCTCACCCGGGGAGCCCACAGATACGCAGTATTTT. Amino acids: CASTSPGEPTDTQYF.

This clone is classed as large (0.1 to 1%). The chain has TRBV16 and TRBJ1-1; 12 bases match TRBD1. The CDR3 has 15 amino acids. Trimming cost V 4 bases and J 5 bases; bases outside gene matches: 5. Germline assignment: CDR1 KGHSY and CDR2 FQNENV. The CDR3 spells CASSPGQGAWTEAFF. The CDR3 nucleotides are TGTGCCAGCAGCCCGGGACAGGGGGCTTGGACTGAAGCTTTCTTT. The complete variable domain, with remaining parts taken from reference TRBV16 and TRBJ1-1, reads GEEVAQTPKHLVRGEGQKAKLYCAPIKGHSYVFWYQQVLKNEFKFLISFQNENVFDETGMPKERFSAKCLPNSPCSLEIQATKLEDSAVYFCASSPGQGAWTEAFFGQGTRLTVV.

This chain connects TRBV16 to TRBJ2-2, with D maybe TRBD1 (5 bases). CDR1 KGHSY and CDR2 FQNENV come from the germline V gene. V lost 0 bases to trimming and J lost 8 bases, with 7 bases between them. The CDR3 is 13 residues long. The DNA for the CDR3 is TGTGCCAGCAGCCAATCGCGGACAGGGGAGCTGTTTTTT. This encodes CASSQSRTGELFF.

As concerns this clone: Different DNA sequences within this sample yield the same CDR3. This chain joins TRBV28 and TRBJ2-2; D not certain. V lost 5 bases and J 6 bases, leaving 7 bases between the germline ends. There are 12 residues in the CDR3. Germline V gives CDR1 MDHEN, CDR2 SYDVKM. The CDR3 DNA follows: TGTGCCAGCAGTCTAAGAGCCGGGGAGCTGTTTTTT. It codes for CASSLRAGELFF.

J is TRBJ2-3 and V is TRBV5-6, with TRBD2 matching 12 bases. With 4 bases clipped from V and 2 bases from J, the junction kept 5 bases outside the gene matches. Germline V gene data show CDR1 as SGHDT and CDR2 as YYEEEE. This CDR3 comprises 16 residues. In DNA form, the CDR3 reads TGTGCCAGCAGCGTCGGACTAGCGGGACTCACAGATACGCAGTATTTT. As protein: CASSVGLAGLTDTQYF.